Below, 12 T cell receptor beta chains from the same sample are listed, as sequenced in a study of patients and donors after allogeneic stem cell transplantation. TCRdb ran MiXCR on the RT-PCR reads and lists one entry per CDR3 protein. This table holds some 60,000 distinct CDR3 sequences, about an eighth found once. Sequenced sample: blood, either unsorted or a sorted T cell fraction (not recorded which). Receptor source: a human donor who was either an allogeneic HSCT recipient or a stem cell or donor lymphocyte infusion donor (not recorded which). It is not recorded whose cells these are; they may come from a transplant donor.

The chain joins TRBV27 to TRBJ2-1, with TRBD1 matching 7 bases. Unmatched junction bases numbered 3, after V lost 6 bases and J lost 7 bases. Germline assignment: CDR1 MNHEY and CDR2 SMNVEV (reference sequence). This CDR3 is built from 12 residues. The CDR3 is CASSVRGNEQFF. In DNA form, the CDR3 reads TGTGCCAGCAGCGTCAGGGGGAATGAGCAGTTCTTC.

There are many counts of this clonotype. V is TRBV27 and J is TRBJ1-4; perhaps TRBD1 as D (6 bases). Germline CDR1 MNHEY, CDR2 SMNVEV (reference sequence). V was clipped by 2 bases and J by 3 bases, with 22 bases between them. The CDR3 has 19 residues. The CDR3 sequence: CASSLVAQGVGGPNEKLFF. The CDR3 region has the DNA TGTGCCAGCAGTTTAGTCGCCCAAGGAGTCGGGGGCCCTAATGAAAAACTGTTTTTT.

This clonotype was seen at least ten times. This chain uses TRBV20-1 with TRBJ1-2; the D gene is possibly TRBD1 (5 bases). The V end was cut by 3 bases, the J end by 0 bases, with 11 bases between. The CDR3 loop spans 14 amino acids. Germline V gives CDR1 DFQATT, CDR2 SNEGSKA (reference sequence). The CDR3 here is CSASSGATNYGYTF. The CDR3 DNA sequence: TGCAGTGCTAGTAGTGGGGCGACTAACTATGGCTACACCTTC.

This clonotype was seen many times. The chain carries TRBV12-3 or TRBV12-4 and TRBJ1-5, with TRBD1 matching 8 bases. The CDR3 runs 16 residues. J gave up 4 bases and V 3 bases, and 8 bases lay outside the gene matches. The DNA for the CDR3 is TGTGCCAGCAGTTTCTATCGAGGACAGGGTAATCAGCCCCAGCATTTT. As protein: CASSFYRGQGNQPQHF.

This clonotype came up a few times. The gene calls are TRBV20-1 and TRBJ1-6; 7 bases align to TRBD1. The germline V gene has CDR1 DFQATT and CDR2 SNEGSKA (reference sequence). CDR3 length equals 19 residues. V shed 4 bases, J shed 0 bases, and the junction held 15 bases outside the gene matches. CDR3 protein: CSANSRDSILSSYNSPLHF. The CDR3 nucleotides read TGCAGTGCTAACAGCCGGGACAGTATTTTGAGCTCCTATAATTCACCCCTCCACTTT.

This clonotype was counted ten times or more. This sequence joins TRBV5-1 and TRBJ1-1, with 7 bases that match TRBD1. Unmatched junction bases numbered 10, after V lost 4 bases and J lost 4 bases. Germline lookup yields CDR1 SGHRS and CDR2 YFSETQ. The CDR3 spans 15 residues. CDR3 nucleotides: TGCGCCAGCAGCACTCGACAGGGAAGAGGCACTGAAGCTTTCTTT. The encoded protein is CASSTRQGRGTEAFF.

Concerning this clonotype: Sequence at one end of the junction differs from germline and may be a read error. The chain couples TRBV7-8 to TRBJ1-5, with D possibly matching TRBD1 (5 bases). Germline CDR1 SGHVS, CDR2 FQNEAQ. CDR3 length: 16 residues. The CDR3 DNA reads TGTGCCTGCAGCTTAGCGGGGGTGGGTAGCAATCAGCCCCAGCATTTT. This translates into CACSLAGVGSNQPQHF.

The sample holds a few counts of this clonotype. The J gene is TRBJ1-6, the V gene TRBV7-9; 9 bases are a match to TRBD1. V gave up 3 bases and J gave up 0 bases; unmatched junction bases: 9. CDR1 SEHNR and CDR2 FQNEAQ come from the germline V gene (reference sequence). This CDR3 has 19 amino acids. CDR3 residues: CASSLSGQGLSSYNSPLHF. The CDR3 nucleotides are TGTGCCAGCAGCTTGTCGGGACAGGGACTGAGCTCCTATAATTCACCCCTCCACTTT. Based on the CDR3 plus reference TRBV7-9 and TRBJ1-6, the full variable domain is DTGVSQNPRHKITKRGQNVTFRCDPISEHNRLYWYRQTLGQGPEFLTYFQNEAQLEKSRLLSDRFSAERPKGSFSTLEIQRTEQGDSAMYLCASSLSGQGLSSYNSPLHFGNGTRLTVT.

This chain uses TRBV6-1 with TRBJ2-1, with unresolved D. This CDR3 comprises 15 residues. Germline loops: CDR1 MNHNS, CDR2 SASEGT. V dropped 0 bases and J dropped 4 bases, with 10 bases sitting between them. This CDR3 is CASSEAQGVYNEQFF. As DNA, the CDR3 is TGTGCCAGCAGTGAAGCGCAAGGAGTGTACAATGAGCAGTTCTTC.

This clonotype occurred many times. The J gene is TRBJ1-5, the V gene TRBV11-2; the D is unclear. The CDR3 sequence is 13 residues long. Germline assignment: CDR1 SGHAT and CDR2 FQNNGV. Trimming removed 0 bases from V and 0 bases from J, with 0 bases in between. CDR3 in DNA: TGTGCCAGCAGCTTAGATAGCAATCAGCCCCAGCATTTT. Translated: CASSLDSNQPQHF. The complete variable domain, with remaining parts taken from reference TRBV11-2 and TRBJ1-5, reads EAGVAQSPRYKIIEKRQSVAFWCNPISGHATLYWYQQILGQGPKLLIQFQNNGVVDDSQLPKDRFSAERLKGVDSTLKIQPAKLEDSAVYLCASSLDSNQPQHFGDGTRLSIL.

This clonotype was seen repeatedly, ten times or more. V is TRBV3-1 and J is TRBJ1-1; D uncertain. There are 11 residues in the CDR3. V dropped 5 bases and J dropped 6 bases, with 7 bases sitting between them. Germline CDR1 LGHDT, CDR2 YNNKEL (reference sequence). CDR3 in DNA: TGTGCCAGCAGCAACAGCGCTGAAGCTTTCTTT. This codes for CASSNSAEAFF.

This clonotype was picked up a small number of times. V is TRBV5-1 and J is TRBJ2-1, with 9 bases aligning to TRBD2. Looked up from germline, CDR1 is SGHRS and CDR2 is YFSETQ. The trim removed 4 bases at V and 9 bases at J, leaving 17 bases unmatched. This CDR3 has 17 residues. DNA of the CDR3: TGCGCCAGCAGCCCAGATGGATCCGGGACTAGCTCGATTGAGCAGTTCTTC. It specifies CASSPDGSGTSSIEQFF.